These 5 T cell receptor beta chains were all obtained from the same sample, sequenced in a study of T-cell memory formation after mild COVID-19. TCRdb re-called the 5' RACE reads through MiXCR, storing one row per CDR3 protein. The table lists 350,000 to 400,000 distinct CDR3 sequences, roughly 20% of them singletons, with approximately 12% in the top ten. Sequencing was carried out using PBMCs or a T cell subset sorted from them (not recorded which). The receptors here all came from an adult woman who had mild COVID-19 (a few samples of this study predate the infection). Cell type and time point are not known.

This clonotype has just a few counts. The V and J genes are TRBV12-3 or TRBV12-4 and TRBJ2-5, with 7 nucleotides matching TRBD2. CDR3 length equals 16 residues. V lost 3 bases, J lost 3 bases, and 10 bases stayed unmatched. CDR3 in amino acids: CASSFRSSGFKETQYF. The CDR3 region has the DNA TGTGCCAGCAGTTTTCGGTCTAGCGGATTCAAAGAGACCCAGTACTTC.

The chain couples TRBV24-1 to TRBJ2-1, with D unresolved. This CDR3 has 13 amino acids. CDR1 is KGHDR, CDR2 SFDVKD, per germline. Trimming pared 4 bases from V and 6 bases from J, leaving 9 bases between. CDR3: CATSDVSLNEQFF. CDR3 bases: TGTGCCACCAGTGACGTCTCTCTCAATGAGCAGTTCTTC.

This clonotype was observed a few times. The gene calls are TRBV11-3 and TRBJ2-1, with a tentative D call TRBD1 (5 bases). The CDR3 loop spans 13 amino acids. Per germline, CDR1 SGHNT and CDR2 YENEEA. Trimming took off 0 bases at V and 9 bases at J, with 9 bases between the two ends. The CDR3 here is CASSLDRATEQFF. In DNA, the CDR3 is TGTGCCAGCAGCTTAGACAGGGCCACTGAGCAGTTCTTC.

The V gene is TRBV27, the J gene TRBJ2-1; D unresolved. Germline CDR1 reads MNHEY; CDR2 reads SMNVEV (reference sequence). Trimming removed 10 bases from V and 0 bases from J, with 7 bases in between. This CDR3 spans 12 amino acids. The CDR3 coding sequence is TGTGCCACCGCGCTCTCCTACAATGAGCAGTTCTTC. Amino acids: CATALSYNEQFF.

This clonotype occurred a few times. The V and J genes are TRBV5-1 and TRBJ2-5; D possibly corresponds to TRBD2 (6 bases). Germline CDR1 and CDR2: SGHRS and YFSETQ. This CDR3 is 15 amino acids long. Between the trimmed V and J ends, which lost 4 bases and 5 bases, there was a span of 18 bases. CDR3: CASSPGLLKRETQYF. CDR3 in DNA: TGCGCCAGCAGCCCGGGACTCCTAAAGCGGGAGACCCAGTACTTC.